These T cell receptor beta chains were read from a single sample in a study of early T cells in non-severe SARS-CoV-2 infection. MiXCR, applied by TCRdb to the 5' RACE reads, yields one record per CDR3 protein. In the table there are roughly 57,000 distinct CDR3 sequences, less than 15% of which are singletons. Sequenced here: whole blood, sampled at baseline. The receptors were sampled from an adult who was a healthcare worker with PCR-confirmed SARS-CoV-2 infection or an uninfected control (not recorded which). Both conserved end residues are part of each CDR3. The order of the fields is D gene, J gene, clone size, V gene, CDR3 protein, CDR3 DNA. The D gene is left open where the match is weak. Part of the rows lack a size; the others show once, few, many or a class for expanded clones.

D: .
J: TRBJ1-1
size: .
V: TRBV6-2/TRBV6-3
CDR3: CASRSGTEAFF
DNA: TGTGCCAGCAGGAGTGGGACTGAAGCTTTCTTT

D: .
J: TRBJ2-7
size: many
V: TRBV5-5
CDR3: CASSLVVSYEQYF
DNA: TGTGCCAGCAGCTTGGTCGTTTCCTACGAGCAGTACTTC

D: .
J: TRBJ1-2
size: few
V: TRBV12-3/TRBV12-4
CDR3: CASSLDRGYGYTF
DNA: TGTGCCAGCAGTTTGGACAGAGGCTATGGCTACACCTTC

D: TRBD1
J: TRBJ2-7
size: .
V: TRBV28
CDR3: CASRLIGTAYEQYF
DNA: TGTGCCAGCAGGCTAATCGGGACAGCCTACGAGCAGTACTTC

D: TRBD1
J: TRBJ1-6
size: few
V: TRBV27
CDR3: CASSFSTGSNSPLHF
DNA: TGTGCCAGCAGTTTCTCGACAGGGTCTAACTCACCCCTCCACTTT

D: .
J: TRBJ1-6
size: few
V: TRBV7-2
CDR3: CASSPLRGRNSPLHF
DNA: TGTGCCAGCAGCCCCTTGAGGGGAAGGAATTCACCCCTCCACTTT

D: TRBD1
J: TRBJ2-4
size: many
V: TRBV4-2
CDR3: CASSQDQGTALKNIQYF
DNA: TGTGCCAGCAGCCAAGATCAGGGGACAGCTCTCAAAAACATTCAGTACTTC

D: .
J: TRBJ1-2
size: many
V: TRBV9
CDR3: CASSVAAGKGGYTF
DNA: TGTGCCAGCAGCGTAGCTGCAGGGAAAGGTGGCTACACCTTC

D: .
J: TRBJ2-5
size: many
V: TRBV28
CDR3: CASSRQDPYQETQYF
DNA: TGTGCCAGCAGCAGACAGGATCCGTACCAAGAGACCCAGTACTTC

D: .
J: TRBJ1-1
size: few
V: TRBV6-5
CDR3: CASSYSSLVNTEAFF
DNA: TGTGCCAGCAGTTACTCGTCGTTGGTGAACACTGAAGCTTTCTTT

D: TRBD2
J: TRBJ2-1
size: few
V: TRBV6-4
CDR3: CASSVLAGTYNEQFF
DNA: TGTGCCAGCAGTGTACTAGCGGGAACATACAATGAGCAGTTCTTC

D: .
J: TRBJ1-6
size: .
V: TRBV7-2
CDR3: CASSSQGRGYNSPLHF
DNA: TGTGCCAGCAGCTCCCAGGGGCGTGGGTATAATTCACCCCTCCACTTT

D: .
J: TRBJ2-7
size: many
V: TRBV28
CDR3: CASSHRPSSYEQYF
DNA: TGTGCCAGCAGCCATCGACCCAGCTCCTACGAGCAGTACTTC

D: .
J: TRBJ2-7
size: few
V: TRBV6-6
CDR3: CASSYSDRAYEQYF
DNA: TGTGCCAGCAGTTACTCGGACAGAGCCTACGAGCAGTACTTC